This is a list of T cell receptor beta chains from one sample in a study of patients and donors after allogeneic stem cell transplantation. TCRdb reanalysed the RT-PCR reads using MiXCR and keeps one entry per CDR3 protein. The table has about 160,000 distinct CDR3 sequences, 20% to 25% seen once. Sequences were obtained from blood, either unsorted or a sorted T cell fraction (not recorded which). The origin of the receptors is a human donor who was either an allogeneic HSCT recipient or a stem cell or donor lymphocyte infusion donor (not recorded which). It is not recorded whose cells these are; they may come from a transplant donor. CDR3s include the opening cysteine and the closing phenylalanine or tryptophan. The D gene is left open where the match is weak. For some rows the clone size is stated as once, few or many, or as a class when expanded; others skip it.

v_gene: TRBV10-3; abundance: few; j_gene: TRBJ1-1; d_gene: NA; CDR3aa: CAISDPTDQNTEAFF; CDR3nt: TGTGCCATCAGTGACCCCACTGACCAGAACACTGAAGCTTTCTTT
v_gene: TRBV5-1; abundance: many; j_gene: TRBJ1-1; d_gene: NA; CDR3aa: CASSRSQPNTEAFF; CDR3nt: TGCGCCAGCAGCCGGTCACAGCCGAACACTGAAGCTTTCTTT
v_gene: TRBV5-6; abundance: NA; j_gene: TRBJ1-1; d_gene: TRBD1; CDR3aa: CASSLKGGGPEAFF; CDR3nt: TGTGCCAGCAGCTTGAAAGGGGGCGGCCCTGAAGCTTTCTTT
v_gene: TRBV7-8; abundance: few; j_gene: TRBJ1-5; d_gene: NA; CDR3aa: CASSLVGEQPQHF; CDR3nt: TGTGCCAGCAGCTTAGTGGGGGAACAGCCCCAGCATTTT
v_gene: TRBV29-1; abundance: NA; j_gene: TRBJ1-2; d_gene: NA; CDR3aa: CSVEMGPYGYTF; CDR3nt: TGCAGCGTTGAAATGGGGCCCTATGGCTACACCTTC
v_gene: TRBV7-2; abundance: NA; j_gene: TRBJ1-2; d_gene: NA; CDR3aa: CASDPGYTF; CDR3nt: TGTGCCAGCGACCCAGGCTACACCTTC
v_gene: TRBV6-1; abundance: NA; j_gene: TRBJ2-2; d_gene: NA; CDR3aa: CASSAPLQGKLTGELFF; CDR3nt: TGTGCCAGCAGTGCCCCCCTCCAGGGAAAACTCACCGGGGAGCTGTTTTTT
v_gene: TRBV27; abundance: few; j_gene: TRBJ2-1; d_gene: NA; CDR3aa: CAISLRGTYNEQFF; CDR3nt: TGTGCCATCTCCCTCAGGGGAACCTACAATGAGCAGTTCTTC
v_gene: TRBV28; abundance: NA; j_gene: TRBJ2-5; d_gene: NA; CDR3aa: CASTLGREETQYF; CDR3nt: TGTGCCAGCACCCTGGGACGGGAAGAGACCCAGTACTTC
v_gene: TRBV28; abundance: NA; j_gene: TRBJ2-2; d_gene: NA; CDR3aa: CASSAVGGELFF; CDR3nt: TGTGCCAGCAGTGCCGTCGGCGGGGAGCTGTTTTTT
v_gene: TRBV12-3/TRBV12-4; abundance: NA; j_gene: TRBJ2-3; d_gene: TRBD2; CDR3aa: CASSLSSGGTDTQYF; CDR3nt: TGTGCCAGCAGTTTATCTAGCGGGGGCACAGATACGCAGTATTTT
v_gene: TRBV12-3/TRBV12-4; abundance: NA; j_gene: TRBJ2-1; d_gene: NA; CDR3aa: CASSIQGRSYNEQFF; CDR3nt: TGTGCCAGCAGCATACAGGGTAGGAGCTACAATGAGCAGTTCTTC
v_gene: TRBV20-1; abundance: few; j_gene: TRBJ2-3; d_gene: NA; CDR3aa: CSALIGGGFTDTQYF; CDR3nt: TGCAGTGCCCTTATTGGGGGTGGATTCACAGATACGCAGTATTTT
v_gene: TRBV18; abundance: NA; j_gene: TRBJ1-6; d_gene: TRBD1; CDR3aa: CASSRGDREWSPLHF; CDR3nt: TGTGCCAGCTCCCGGGGGGACAGGGAGTGGTCACCCCTCCACTTT
v_gene: TRBV20-1; abundance: once; j_gene: TRBJ2-7; d_gene: TRBD1; CDR3aa: CSASNPRTGVYEQYF; CDR3nt: TGCAGTGCTAGTAACCCCCGGACAGGGGTCTACGAGCAGTACTTC
v_gene: TRBV6-5; abundance: NA; j_gene: TRBJ1-2; d_gene: NA; CDR3aa: CASIPQRGYYGYTF; CDR3nt: TGTGCCAGCATCCCTCAAAGGGGTTACTATGGCTACACCTTC
v_gene: TRBV28; abundance: few; j_gene: TRBJ1-3; d_gene: NA; CDR3aa: CASSLGLTGNTIYF; CDR3nt: TGTGCCAGCAGCTTAGGACTGACTGGAAACACCATATATTTT
v_gene: TRBV4-3; abundance: few; j_gene: TRBJ2-7; d_gene: TRBD2; CDR3aa: CASSQEWASGRYEQYF; CDR3nt: TGCGCCAGCAGCCAAGAGTGGGCTAGCGGGAGATACGAGCAGTACTTC
v_gene: TRBV15; abundance: few; j_gene: TRBJ1-4; d_gene: NA; CDR3aa: CATSNGPGDNEKLFF; CDR3nt: TGTGCCACCAGCAATGGGCCAGGGGATAATGAAAAACTGTTTTTT
v_gene: TRBV6-1; abundance: NA; j_gene: TRBJ1-3; d_gene: NA; CDR3aa: CASSVWAGSGNTIYF; CDR3nt: TGTGCCAGCAGTGTCTGGGCAGGCTCTGGAAACACCATATATTTT
v_gene: TRBV11-2; abundance: many; j_gene: TRBJ1-1; d_gene: NA; CDR3aa: CASSLYRSPAPNTEAFF; CDR3nt: TGTGCCAGCAGCTTATACCGATCCCCAGCCCCGAACACTGAAGCTTTCTTT
v_gene: TRBV29-1; abundance: NA; j_gene: TRBJ2-3; d_gene: NA; CDR3aa: CSADFRGATDTQYF; CDR3nt: TGCAGCGCTGATTTTCGAGGTGCTACAGATACGCAGTATTTT
v_gene: TRBV4-3; abundance: few; j_gene: TRBJ2-1; d_gene: TRBD1; CDR3aa: CASSPRDSVQGEQFF; CDR3nt: TGCGCCAGCAGCCCCCGGGACAGTGTACAAGGTGAGCAGTTCTTC
v_gene: TRBV4-2; abundance: few; j_gene: TRBJ2-3; d_gene: TRBD2; CDR3aa: CASSQGTSGRFQTRTDTQYF; CDR3nt: TGTGCCAGCAGCCAAGGGACTAGCGGGAGATTTCAAACCCGCACAGATACGCAGTATTTT
v_gene: TRBV2; abundance: NA; j_gene: TRBJ1-2; d_gene: TRBD1; CDR3aa: CASSDRGVYGYTF; CDR3nt: TGTGCCAGCAGTGACAGGGGGGTTTATGGCTACACCTTC
v_gene: TRBV20-1; abundance: NA; j_gene: TRBJ2-1; d_gene: TRBD1; CDR3aa: CSARDRDRQFF; CDR3nt: TGCAGTGCTAGGGACCGGGACAGGCAGTTCTTC
v_gene: TRBV5-1; abundance: NA; j_gene: TRBJ2-3; d_gene: TRBD2; CDR3aa: CASSLVVRTSGSTDTQYF; CDR3nt: TGCGCCAGCAGCTTGGTAGTACGGACTAGCGGAAGCACAGATACGCAGTATTTT
v_gene: TRBV21-1; abundance: NA; j_gene: TRBJ2-3; d_gene: NA; CDR3aa: CASSPRHYPDTQYF; CDR3nt: TGTGCCAGCAGCCCACGACACTACCCCGATACGCAGTATTTT
v_gene: TRBV4-2; abundance: few; j_gene: TRBJ2-2; d_gene: NA; CDR3aa: CASSQDAGNTGELFF; CDR3nt: TGTGCCAGCAGCCAAGATGCGGGGAACACCGGGGAGCTGTTTTTT
v_gene: TRBV20-1; abundance: NA; j_gene: TRBJ2-1; d_gene: TRBD2; CDR3aa: CSAALAGGPYEQFF; CDR3nt: TGCAGTGCTGCACTAGCGGGAGGGCCTTATGAGCAGTTCTTC
v_gene: TRBV15; abundance: few; j_gene: TRBJ1-2; d_gene: TRBD1; CDR3aa: CATSSRQGIGYTF; CDR3nt: TGTGCCACCAGCAGCCGACAGGGGATCGGCTACACCTTC
v_gene: TRBV11-2; abundance: NA; j_gene: TRBJ2-1; d_gene: NA; CDR3aa: CASSSYLVTYNEQFF; CDR3nt: TGTGCCAGCAGCTCCTATCTGGTTACCTACAATGAGCAGTTCTTC
v_gene: TRBV3-1; abundance: NA; j_gene: TRBJ1-2; d_gene: NA; CDR3aa: CASSQDLGYTF; CDR3nt: TGTGCCAGCAGCCAAGATCTCGGCTACACCTTC
v_gene: TRBV29-1; abundance: many; j_gene: TRBJ1-3; d_gene: TRBD1; CDR3aa: CSVEDRDRGPSGNTIYF; CDR3nt: TGCAGCGTTGAAGACCGGGACAGGGGTCCCTCTGGAAACACCATATATTTT
v_gene: TRBV12-3/TRBV12-4; abundance: NA; j_gene: TRBJ2-5; d_gene: NA; CDR3aa: CASSSTSAKYQETQYF; CDR3nt: TGTGCCAGCAGTTCAACCTCCGCCAAGTACCAAGAGACCCAGTACTTC
v_gene: TRBV4-1; abundance: once; j_gene: TRBJ2-5; d_gene: NA; CDR3aa: CASSRSGTEKETQYF; CDR3nt: TGCGCCAGCAGCCGCTCCGGGACCGAAAAAGAGACCCAGTACTTC
v_gene: TRBV20-1; abundance: few; j_gene: TRBJ2-2; d_gene: TRBD2; CDR3aa: CSASGRPGRTGELFF; CDR3nt: TGCAGTGCTAGCGGGAGGCCGGGCAGAACCGGGGAGCTGTTTTTT
v_gene: TRBV20-1; abundance: few; j_gene: TRBJ1-2; d_gene: NA; CDR3aa: CSARELTYGYTF; CDR3nt: TGCAGTGCTAGAGAATTGACCTATGGCTACACCTTC
v_gene: TRBV7-2; abundance: NA; j_gene: TRBJ1-2; d_gene: TRBD1; CDR3aa: CASSLWLGQGNYGYTF; CDR3nt: TGTGCCAGCAGCTTATGGTTGGGACAGGGCAACTATGGCTACACCTTC
v_gene: TRBV20-1; abundance: few; j_gene: TRBJ2-1; d_gene: NA; CDR3aa: CSASGRGGEDNEQFF; CDR3nt: TGCAGTGCCAGTGGGCGGGGAGGTGAAGACAATGAGCAGTTCTTC
v_gene: TRBV5-1; abundance: NA; j_gene: TRBJ1-3; d_gene: TRBD1; CDR3aa: CASSLPDREAGNTIYF; CDR3nt: TGCGCCAGCAGCTTACCGGACAGGGAAGCTGGAAACACCATATATTTT
v_gene: TRBV25-1; abundance: NA; j_gene: TRBJ1-2; d_gene: NA; CDR3aa: CASSESYGHTF; CDR3nt: TGTGCCAGCAGTGAATCCTATGGCCACACCTTC
v_gene: TRBV12-3/TRBV12-4; abundance: NA; j_gene: TRBJ2-1; d_gene: TRBD1; CDR3aa: CAVGQGNYNEQFF; CDR3nt: TGTGCAGTGGGACAGGGGAATTACAATGAGCAGTTCTTC
v_gene: TRBV30; abundance: NA; j_gene: TRBJ2-1; d_gene: TRBD2; CDR3aa: CAWSLSGGEQFF; CDR3nt: TGTGCCTGGAGCCTTAGCGGGGGAGAGCAGTTCTTC